The 15 T cell receptor beta chains presented below share a single source sample, sequenced in a study of blood T cell repertoires in COVID-19. Sequenced by immunoSEQ multiplex PCR; TCRdb stores in-frame clones only, minus some. The profile shows fewer than 150,000 clones, approximately 83% of them singletons. Sequenced: peripheral blood. The receptors stem from a human donor in a cohort sampled during active COVID-19.

The CDR3: CASSEQGTGNTIYF. Written as DNA, the CDR3 is TGTGCCAGCAGCGAACAGGGGACTGGAAACACCATATATTTT. This chain uses TRBV7-2 with TRBJ1-3, with 7 nucleotides matching TRBD1. CDR3 length: 14 amino acids. Germline V lookup: CDR1 SGHTA, CDR2 FQGNSA. The J segment lost 2 bases and the V segment lost 5 bases, leaving 3 bases of the junction unmatched.

This chain links TRBV24-1 with TRBJ2-7; 8 positions match TRBD1. Germline V CDR1 and CDR2: KGHDR, SFDVKD. Trimming cost V 3 bases and J 8 bases; bases outside gene matches: 5. The CDR3 consists of 13 residues. The CDR3 loop reads CATSDPRTGKQYF. The DNA of the CDR3 is TGTGCCACCAGTGATCCACGGACAGGGAAGCAGTACTTC.

The chain combines TRBV6-5 with TRBJ1-2, with a tentative D call TRBD1 (5 bases). The CDR3 loop spans 14 amino acids. V lost 6 bases to trimming and J lost 7 bases, with 18 bases between them. Germline assignment: CDR1 MNHEY and CDR2 SVGAGI. The CDR3 DNA reads as TGTGCCAGCAGGGGGAGGGGAACTATTGGTGGCTACACCTTC. It is translated as CASRGRGTIGGYTF.

This chain joins TRBV5-4 and TRBJ2-7; the D gene is possibly TRBD1 (7 bases). CDR3 size: 14 residues. Germline V lookup: CDR1 SGHNT, CDR2 YYREEE (reference sequence). The ends were cut back, 0 bases at V and 5 bases at J, with 12 bases in the middle. The CDR3: CASSLDPGGNEQYF. The CDR3 DNA sequence: TGTGCCAGCAGCTTGGACCCAGGGGGGAACGAGCAGTACTTC.

About this clone itself: One end of the junction varies from germline; a read error may be responsible. This chain uses TRBV6-5 with TRBJ1-5; D gene uncertain. This CDR3 contains 14 residues. CDR1 is MNHEY and CDR2 is SVGAGI in the germline V gene. Here the CDR3 DNA reads TGTGCCAGCAGCTACTCGAGAGGCAATCAGCCCCAGCATTTT. Translating it yields CASSYSRGNQPQHF.

This clone was recorded once. The CDR3, as DNA: TGTGCCAGCAGCTCGACCGGGACAGGGGACGAAAAACTGTTTTTT. It encodes CASSSTGTGDEKLFF. J is TRBJ1-4 and V is TRBV7-2; the match to TRBD1 covers 10 bases. CDR1 SGHTA and CDR2 FQGNSA come from the germline V gene. This CDR3 is 15 amino acids long. The V gene end was trimmed by 4 bases and the J gene end by 8 bases; junction bases not matched to a gene: 7.

The rearrangement uses TRBV6-1 and TRBJ2-4, with 11 bases fitting TRBD1. In germline, CDR1 is MNHNS, CDR2 SASEGT. V was clipped by 4 bases and J by 0 bases; unmatched bases: 8. The CDR3 covers 18 residues. The CDR3 DNA sequence: TGTGCCAGCAGTGGAGGACAGGGGGCGCGGGTAGCCAAAAACATTCAGTACTTC. Translated, it gives CASSGGQGARVAKNIQYF.

Here the CDR3 reads CASSVLTGGGSPLHF. Written as DNA, the CDR3 is TGTGCCAGCAGCGTACTAACAGGGGGCGGATCACCCCTCCACTTT. This rearrangement joins TRBV9 to TRBJ1-6; 9 bases line up with TRBD1. V gave up 1 base and J gave up 10 bases; unmatched junction bases: 6. The germline CDR1 and CDR2 sequences are SGDLS and YYNGEE. The CDR3 consists of 15 residues.

The V call is TRBV7-9, the J call TRBJ1-5, with TRBD1 identical over 10 bases. CDR1 and CDR2 from the germline V gene are SEHNR and FQNEAQ (reference sequence). The CDR3 spans 16 residues. V lost 0 bases and J lost 2; bases outside the gene matches: 1. CDR3 DNA sequence: TGTGCCAGCAGCTTAGCCGGGACAGGGGGCAATCAGCCCCAGCATTTT. It codes for CASSLAGTGGNQPQHF.

The V call is TRBV7-3, the J call TRBJ2-6, with 9 bases aligning to TRBD1. The germline V gene encodes CDR1 SGHTA and CDR2 FQGTGA. J lost 2 bases, V lost 5 bases, and 4 bases had no gene match. CDR3 length: 16 amino acids. The CDR3 bases are TGTGCCAGCAGCGACAGACAGGGGGCTGGGGCCAACGTCCTGACTTTC. Translated, it gives CASSDRQGAGANVLTF. Complete variable domain (other parts from reference TRBV7-3 and TRBJ2-6): GAGVSQTPSNKVTEKGKYVELRCDPISGHTALYWYRQSLGQGPEFLIYFQGTGAADDSGLPNDRFFAVRPEGSVSTLKIQRTERGDSAVYLCASSDRQGAGANVLTFGAGSRLTVL.

The rearrangement joins TRBV7-9 to TRBJ1-5; possibly TRBD1 for D (6 bases). This CDR3 contains 13 residues. The germline V and J ends were trimmed by 3 bases and 14 bases, with 17 bases remaining between them. The V gene's germline CDR1 is SEHNR and CDR2 FQNEAQ (reference sequence). The CDR3 DNA reads TGTGCCAGCAGCTTGGGGGCCGGGGTAAGCAAGCATTTT. Translated, it gives CASSLGAGVSKHF.

V gene TRBV6-4 combines with J gene TRBJ2-3, with D unclear. With 0 bases removed from V and 0 bases from J, the gap between germline ends came to 7 bases. This CDR3 region has 15 residues. Looked up from germline, CDR1 is MRHNA and CDR2 is SNTAGT. This CDR3 reads CASSDSISSTDTQYF. Written as DNA, the CDR3 is TGTGCCAGCAGTGACTCGATCAGTAGCACAGATACGCAGTATTTT.

The chain combines TRBV14 with TRBJ2-5, with a weak D call TRBD1 (6 bases). The V end was cut by 0 bases, the J end by 5 bases, with 13 bases between. From germline, CDR1 is SGHDN and CDR2 FVKESK. This CDR3 contains 15 residues. CDR3 in DNA: TGTGCCAGCAGCCAAGAAGGACAGATAAGTGAGACCCAGTACTTC. Translated: CASSQEGQISETQYF.

The chain joins TRBV7-6 to TRBJ1-5; D unclear. Germline CDR1 is SGHVS and CDR2 is FNYEAQ. CDR3 length equals 18 residues. Trimming cost V 2 bases and J 3 bases, with 20 bases left between them. The CDR3 DNA sequence: TGTGCCAGCAGCTTAAAGGTTTATGTCCCAGGCAACAATCAGCCCCAGCATTTT. It yields the protein CASSLKVYVPGNNQPQHF.

The gene calls are TRBV18 and TRBJ1-4, with a tentative D call TRBD1 (6 bases). V was clipped by 2 bases and J by 4 bases, with 14 bases between them. This CDR3 has 16 residues. The germline V gene has CDR1 KGHSH and CDR2 LQKENI. This chain's CDR3 is CASSPLTGTNNEKLFF. CDR3 nucleotide sequence: TGTGCCAGCTCACCATTGACCGGGACAAATAATGAAAAACTGTTTTTT. Complete variable domain (other parts from reference TRBV18 and TRBJ1-4): NAGVMQNPRHLVRRRGQEARLRCSPMKGHSHVYWYRQLPEEGLKFMVYLQKENIIDESGMPKERFSAEFPKEGPSILRIQQVVRGDSAAYFCASSPLTGTNNEKLFFGSGTQLSVL.